Listed here are 28 T cell receptor beta chains from one sample, sequenced in a study of B cell selection in AIRE deficiency. Measured with immunoSEQ multiplex PCR; TCRdb has only the in-frame clones, and not every one. The repertoire includes tens of thousands of clones, roughly 97% of them detected once, and 0.2% to 0.25% sits in the top ten. The sorted conventional CD4 T cells were gated as CD4+CD127+. Specimen: CD4+CD127+ conventional T cells sorted from PBMCs. These receptors were collected from a human donor in good health.

The chain carries TRBV5-1 and TRBJ2-6; D call uncertain. The CDR3 has 14 amino acids. Trimming removed 0 bases from V and 2 bases from J, with 3 bases in between. Germline CDR1 reads SGHRS; CDR2 reads YFSETQ. This chain's CDR3 is CASSLDPGANVLTF. The CDR3 region has the DNA TGCGCCAGCAGCTTGGACCCTGGGGCCAACGTCCTGACTTTC.

This sequence joins TRBV6-5 and TRBJ1-3; unclear D gene. Trimming shortened V by 7 bases and J by 3 bases, and 10 bases separated the two germline ends. Per the germline V gene, CDR1 is MNHEY and CDR2 is SVGAGI. This CDR3 region has 13 residues. CDR3 coding DNA: TGTGCCAGCAACGGGAAGCGTGGAAACACCATATATTTT. Its translation: CASNGKRGNTIYF.

This chain uses TRBV7-9 with TRBJ2-3; TRBD2 aligns across 12 bases. This CDR3 has 17 residues. The V gene's germline CDR1 is SEHNR and CDR2 FQNEAQ (reference sequence). V was pared by 2 bases and J by 4 bases, with 7 bases of the junction left unmatched. The CDR3 loop is CASSLRLAGVRADTQYF. DNA of the CDR3: TGTGCCAGCAGCTTACGACTAGCGGGAGTTAGAGCAGATACGCAGTATTTT.

The gene calls are TRBV28 and TRBJ2-5, with TRBD1 matching 8 bases. From germline, CDR1 is MDHEN and CDR2 SYDVKM. J gave up 3 bases and V 6 bases, and 3 bases lay outside the gene matches. CDR3 length: 13 amino acids. The CDR3 reads CASSLTGEETQYF. The CDR3 bases are TGTGCCAGCAGCTTGACAGGGGAAGAGACCCAGTACTTC.

This clone was seen only once. The rearrangement links TRBV12-5 to TRBJ1-2; D is unclear. Germline V CDR1 and CDR2: LGHNT, FRNRAP. CDR3 length: 15 residues. V gave up 5 bases and J gave up 4 bases, with 17 bases separating them. This CDR3 is CASGPMSTRSYGYTF. CDR3 nucleotide sequence: TGTGCTAGTGGTCCGATGTCCACACGATCCTATGGCTACACCTTC.

The V call is TRBV18, the J call TRBJ1-3; 7 bases are shared with TRBD1. Germline CDR1 is KGHSH and CDR2 is LQKENI. The CDR3 loop spans 17 amino acids. V shed 1 base and J 0 bases; nucleotides not matched to a gene: 6. CDR3: CASSPQPTGVSGNTIYF. For the CDR3, the DNA is TGTGCCAGCTCACCACAGCCTACAGGGGTCTCTGGAAACACCATATATTTT.

V gene TRBV7-6 combines with J gene TRBJ2-6; perhaps D is TRBD1 or TRBD2 (5 bases each). With 1 base removed from V and 0 bases from J, the gap between germline ends came to 13 bases. This CDR3 spans 18 amino acids. Per the germline V gene, CDR1 is SGHVS and CDR2 is FNYEAQ. CDR3 protein: CASSLGGFRVSGANVLTF. The CDR3 bases are TGTGCCAGCAGCTTAGGGGGGTTCAGGGTCTCTGGGGCCAACGTCCTGACTTTC.

V is TRBV5-5 and J is TRBJ2-7; 9 bases agree with TRBD1. With V trimmed by 4 bases and J by 2 bases, 7 bases remained unmatched. The CDR3 has 15 residues. CDR1 is SGHKS, CDR2 YYEKEE, per germline (reference sequence). The CDR3 DNA reads TGTGCCAGCAGCCCTTCGGGGACAGGGCCCTACGAGCAGTACTTC. Amino acids: CASSPSGTGPYEQYF.

The genes are TRBV7-8 and TRBJ2-7; 9 bases agree with TRBD1. CDR1 is SGHVS, CDR2 FQNEAQ, per germline. CDR3 length: 17 amino acids. V trimming: 5 bases; J trimming: 1 base; junction bases outside the gene matches: 12. CDR3 region: CASSAPGQGLSSYEQYF. DNA for the CDR3: TGTGCCAGCAGCGCACCGGGACAGGGACTATCGTCCTACGAGCAGTACTTC.

In this sample, this clone turned up once. The chain has TRBV15 and TRBJ2-7; weak D call: TRBD2 (5 bases). The length of the CDR3 is 14 residues. Trimming removed 0 bases from V and 4 bases from J, with 10 bases in between. The germline V gene encodes CDR1 LNHNV and CDR2 YYDKDF (reference sequence). CDR3 loop: CATSRDSGLYEQYF. CDR3 in DNA: TGTGCCACCAGCAGAGATTCGGGGTTATACGAGCAGTACTTC.

The chain couples TRBV7-2 to TRBJ1-1; D is unclear. The V end was cut by 5 bases, the J end by 4 bases, with 14 bases between. CDR3 length: 14 residues. The germline CDR1 and CDR2 sequences are SGHTA and FQGNSA. The CDR3 loop is CASSLGPRRTEAFF. The CDR3 DNA follows: TGTGCCAGCAGCCTTGGGCCCAGGCGCACTGAAGCTTTCTTT.

This chain links TRBV4-2 with TRBJ1-2; D is ambiguous. Germline CDR1 is LGHNA and CDR2 is YNFKEQ. Trimming removed 0 bases at V and 2 bases at J, with 10 bases between. CDR3 length: 15 amino acids. This chain's CDR3 is CASSQEGQANYGYTF. The CDR3 DNA is TGTGCCAGCAGCCAAGAAGGCCAGGCCAACTATGGCTACACCTTC.

V is TRBV6-1 and J is TRBJ1-2; D remains ambiguous. The CDR3 is 14 amino acids. With 6 bases removed from V and 6 bases from J, the gap between germline ends came to 17 bases. Germline V gene sequence: CDR1 MNHNS, CDR2 SASEGT. The CDR3 sequence: CASSLNGKIDGYTF. The CDR3 DNA reads as TGTGCCAGCAGCCTCAATGGGAAAATCGATGGCTACACCTTC.

The chain's CDR3 is CASSLGEWAYEQYF. The CDR3 coding sequence is TGCGCCAGCAGCTTAGGCGAGTGGGCCTACGAGCAGTACTTC. This rearrangement joins TRBV5-1 to TRBJ2-7; no definite D call. Trimming shortened V by 2 bases and J by 2 bases, and 11 bases separated the two germline ends. CDR3 length equals 14 residues. The germline CDR1 and CDR2 sequences are SGHRS and YFSETQ.

The J gene is TRBJ1-3, the V gene TRBV4-1; D uncertain. CDR3 size: 22 residues. The germline gives CDR1 MGHRA, CDR2 YSYEKL. V shed 5 bases and J shed 0 bases, with 32 bases lying between them. This CDR3 reads CASSSIPLRRSGSPSSGNTIYF. The CDR3, as DNA: TGCGCCAGCAGCTCCATACCCCTAAGACGGTCCGGGAGCCCCAGCTCTGGAAACACCATATATTTT.

The J gene is TRBJ2-5, the V gene TRBV7-2; TRBD2 aligns across 11 bases. J was trimmed by 5 bases and V by 5 bases; bases with no gene match: 7. The CDR3 is 15 residues long. Germline loops: CDR1 SGHTA, CDR2 FQGNSA. CDR3 sequence reads: CASSPTSGSRETQYF. CDR3 nucleotides: TGTGCCAGCAGCCCTACTAGCGGGAGTCGCGAGACCCAGTACTTC. Full variable domain (outside the CDR3, taken from reference TRBV7-2 and TRBJ2-5): GAGVSQSPSNKVTEKGKDVELRCDPISGHTALYWYRQSLGQGLEFLIYFQGNSAPDKSGLPSDRFSAERTGGSVSTLTIQRTQQEDSAVYLCASSPTSGSRETQYFGPGTRLLVL.

The CDR3 sequence is CASSDRNQGSNYGYTF. Written as DNA, the CDR3 is TGTGCCAGCAGCGATCGGAATCAGGGGTCTAACTATGGCTACACCTTC. This chain joins TRBV21-1 and TRBJ1-2; whether TRBD1, the table's D call, matches the DNA was not checked. TRBV21-1 is a pseudogene locus. The CDR3 extends over 16 amino acids.

The genes are TRBV5-4 and TRBJ1-2; tentatively, D is TRBD1 (5 bases). V lost 0 bases, J lost 8 bases, and 17 bases lay in between. The V gene's germline CDR1 is SGHNT and CDR2 YYREEE (reference sequence). The CDR3 has 15 residues. This chain's CDR3 is CASSLVGRQNNGYTF. DNA of the CDR3: TGTGCCAGCAGCTTGGTTGGTCGACAGAATAACGGCTACACCTTC.

The genes are TRBV15 and TRBJ1-5, with D maybe TRBD1 (6 bases). Germline-derived CDR1 and CDR2 are LNHNV and YYDKDF (reference sequence). The CDR3 totals 15 residues. Trimming took 4 bases from V and 5 from J, leaving 15 bases between them. CDR3 protein: CATSTFQGPDQPQHF. CDR3 DNA sequence: TGTGCCACCAGCACCTTCCAGGGGCCTGATCAGCCCCAGCATTTT.

This clone occurred once. The chain is built from TRBV5-4 and TRBJ2-2; 8 bases are a match to TRBD1. With V trimmed by 4 bases and J by 7 bases, 9 bases remained unmatched. Germline V gene data show CDR1 as SGHNT and CDR2 as YYREEE (reference sequence). This CDR3 is 15 amino acids long. In DNA form, the CDR3 reads TGTGCCAGCAGCCAATCGACAGGGGCCGGCGGGGAGCTGTTTTTT. Translating it yields CASSQSTGAGGELFF.

Points on this clone: Within the sample, other DNA sequences also encode this same CDR3. This chain joins TRBV19 and TRBJ2-2, with a possible D match to TRBD1 (6 bases). Germline V CDR1 and CDR2: LNHDA, SQIVND (reference sequence). V dropped 6 bases and J dropped 4 bases, with 15 bases sitting between them. The CDR3 consists of 15 residues. CDR3 residues: CASRDQGRSTGELFF. CDR3 DNA sequence: TGTGCCAGTAGGGACCAGGGGCGGAGCACCGGGGAGCTGTTTTTT.

This chain connects TRBV5-1 to TRBJ2-1; 7 bases are shared with TRBD1. Germline loops: CDR1 SGHRS, CDR2 YFSETQ. V shed 4 bases, J shed 3 bases, and the junction held 10 bases outside the gene matches. This CDR3 has 16 residues. CDR3 sequence reads: CASSGEGQTNYNEQFF. The CDR3 nucleotides read TGCGCCAGCAGCGGCGAGGGACAGACTAACTACAATGAGCAGTTCTTC. Full variable domain (remainder filled in from reference TRBV5-1 and TRBJ2-1): KAGVTQTPRYLIKTRGQQVTLSCSPISGHRSVSWYQQTPGQGLQFLFEYFSETQRNKGNFPGRFSGRQFSNSRSEMNVSTLELGDSALYLCASSGEGQTNYNEQFFGPGTRLTVL.

The rearrangement uses TRBV6-6 and TRBJ2-4; the D gene is possibly TRBD2 (6 bases). CDR1 MNHNY and CDR2 SVGAGI come from the germline V gene (reference sequence). The V and J ends lost 2 bases and 3 bases respectively, with 11 bases between them. The CDR3 spans 15 residues. The DNA of the CDR3 is TGTGCCAGCAGTTACGGAGGGGATGGCAAAAACATTCAGTACTTC. Translating gives CASSYGGDGKNIQYF.

A few counts support this clone. This chain uses TRBV4-2 with TRBJ1-3; D might be TRBD1 (6 bases). The length of the CDR3 is 15 residues. V was clipped by 3 bases and J by 4 bases, with 13 bases between them. Germline V gene sequence: CDR1 LGHNA, CDR2 YNFKEQ. CDR3 in amino acids: CASSHAGAGGNTIYF. The CDR3 DNA follows: TGTGCCAGCAGCCATGCGGGGGCAGGAGGAAACACCATATATTTT.

The chain's CDR3 is CASSVGGLAGNEQFF. CDR3 DNA: TGTGCCAGCAGCGTAGGGGGACTAGCGGGAAATGAGCAGTTCTTC. The chain carries TRBV9 and TRBJ2-1, with 13 bases lining up with TRBD2. The germline CDR1 and CDR2 sequences are SGDLS and YYNGEE. CDR3 length equals 15 residues. V lost 0 bases, J lost 7 bases, and 1 base stayed unmatched.

This rearrangement joins TRBV27 to TRBJ1-1; possibly TRBD1 for D (6 bases). The CDR3 extends over 14 amino acids. Trimming took 3 bases from V and 5 from J, leaving 13 bases between them. Germline V CDR1 and CDR2: MNHEY, SMNVEV (reference sequence). The CDR3 nucleotides read TGTGCCAGCAGTTTTGACAGGATGGGGACTGAAGCTTTCTTT. Amino acid sequence: CASSFDRMGTEAFF.

This rearrangement joins TRBV19 to TRBJ1-5, with TRBD1 identical over 10 bases. This CDR3 is 21 amino acids long. Germline loops: CDR1 LNHDA, CDR2 SQIVND (reference sequence). The J segment lost 7 bases and the V segment lost 2 bases, leaving 23 bases of the junction unmatched. The CDR3 is CASSIRRAGTGDAIAGQPQHF. CDR3 coding DNA: TGTGCCAGTAGTATACGCCGGGCTGGGACAGGGGACGCAATCGCTGGCCAGCCCCAGCATTTT.

The chain uses TRBV9 and TRBJ2-3, with 7 positions matching TRBD2. This CDR3 region has 15 residues. The V gene end was trimmed by 0 bases and the J gene end by 7 bases; junction bases not matched to a gene: 8. Germline V gene sequence: CDR1 SGDLS, CDR2 YYNGEE. As DNA, the CDR3 is TGTGCCAGCAGCGTAGATGTTAGGCGGGAGAATACGCAGTATTTT. Translated: CASSVDVRRENTQYF.